What follows is one T cell receptor beta chain and its context. The antigen is unknown. Using immunoSEQ multiplex PCR, the repertoire was profiled, and TCRdb retains in-frame clones only, with some absent. The repertoire holds over 450,000 clones, with approximately 90% as singletons. The treatment here: 15 to 20 received Ad26.COV2.S at low or high dose, single or two shots; about 5 received placebo; per-sample allocation not given. Following the first vaccine or placebo injection, samples were taken on day 63. This sample stems from a study of Ad26.COV2.S vaccination and SARS-CoV-2 variants. Study-level background: The trial was COV1001 and the donor's arm was Ad26.COV2.S. Administration of Ad26.COV2.S was intramuscular, either once or twice 56 days apart. Overall study results and limits: Non-spike TCR breadth did not differ much between vaccine and placebo recipients. Recipients given vaccine exceeded placebo recipients in spike-specific TCR breadth.

This receptor was identified in a person aged 18-65 years who received the Ad26.COV2.S COVID-19 vaccine or a placebo. The source was peripheral blood, collected in a trial of Ad26.COV2.S vaccine versus placebo.

The CDR3 protein is CSASGPRGYNEQFF. Here the CDR3 DNA reads TGCAGTGCTAGTGGGCCTAGAGGGTACAATGAGCAGTTCTTC. The chain uses TRBV20-1 and TRBJ2-1; the D gene is possibly TRBD2 (5 bases). Germline CDR1 DFQATT, CDR2 SNEGSKA (reference sequence). V was trimmed by 3 bases and J by 4 bases, leaving 13 bases between them. The CDR3 has 14 amino acids.